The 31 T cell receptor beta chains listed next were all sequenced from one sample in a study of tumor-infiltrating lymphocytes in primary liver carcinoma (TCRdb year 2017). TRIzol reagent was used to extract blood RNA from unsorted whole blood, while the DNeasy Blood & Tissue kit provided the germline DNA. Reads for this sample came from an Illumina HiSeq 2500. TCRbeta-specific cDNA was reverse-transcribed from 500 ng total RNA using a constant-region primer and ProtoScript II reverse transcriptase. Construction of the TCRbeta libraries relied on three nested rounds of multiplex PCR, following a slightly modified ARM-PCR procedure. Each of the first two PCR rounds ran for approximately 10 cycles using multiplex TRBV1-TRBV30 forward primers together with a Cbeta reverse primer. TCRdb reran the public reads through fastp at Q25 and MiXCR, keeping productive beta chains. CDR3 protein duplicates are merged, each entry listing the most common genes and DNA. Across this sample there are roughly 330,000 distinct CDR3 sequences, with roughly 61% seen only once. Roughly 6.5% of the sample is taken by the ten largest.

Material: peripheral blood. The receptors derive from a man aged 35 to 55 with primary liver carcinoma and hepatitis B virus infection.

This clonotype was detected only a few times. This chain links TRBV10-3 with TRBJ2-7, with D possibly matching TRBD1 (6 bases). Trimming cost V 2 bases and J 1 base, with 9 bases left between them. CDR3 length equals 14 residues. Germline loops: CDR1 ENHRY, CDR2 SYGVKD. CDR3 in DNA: TGTGCCATCAGTGAGACGGGACAATCCTACGAGCAGTACTTC. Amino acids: CAISETGQSYEQYF.

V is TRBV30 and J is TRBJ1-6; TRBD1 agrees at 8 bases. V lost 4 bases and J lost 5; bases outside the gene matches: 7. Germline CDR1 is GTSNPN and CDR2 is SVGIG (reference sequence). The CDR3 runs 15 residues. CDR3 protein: CAWTDRQGNNSPLHF. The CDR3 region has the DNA TGTGCCTGGACCGACCGACAGGGGAATAATTCACCCCTCCACTTT.

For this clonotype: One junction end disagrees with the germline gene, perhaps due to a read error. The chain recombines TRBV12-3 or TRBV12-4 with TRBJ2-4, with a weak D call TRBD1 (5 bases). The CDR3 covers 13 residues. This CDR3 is CASSFQGKNVHYF. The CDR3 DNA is TGTGCCAGCAGTTTTCAGGGAAAAAACGTTCATTACTTC.

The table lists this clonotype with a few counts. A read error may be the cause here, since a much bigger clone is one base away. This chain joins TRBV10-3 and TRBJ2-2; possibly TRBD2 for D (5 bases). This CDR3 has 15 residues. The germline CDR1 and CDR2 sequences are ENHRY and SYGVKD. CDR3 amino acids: CAISQSTTNTGELLF. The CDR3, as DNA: TGTGCCATCAGTCAGAGCACCACGAACACCGGGGAGCTGCTTTTT.

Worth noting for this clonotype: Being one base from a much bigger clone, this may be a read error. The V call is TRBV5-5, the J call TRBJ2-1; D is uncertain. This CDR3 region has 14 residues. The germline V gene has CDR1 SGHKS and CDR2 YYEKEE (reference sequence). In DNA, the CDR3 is TGTGCCAGCAGCTCTGGGATTGGGGTCAATGAGCAGTTATTC. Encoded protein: CASSSGIGVNEQLF.

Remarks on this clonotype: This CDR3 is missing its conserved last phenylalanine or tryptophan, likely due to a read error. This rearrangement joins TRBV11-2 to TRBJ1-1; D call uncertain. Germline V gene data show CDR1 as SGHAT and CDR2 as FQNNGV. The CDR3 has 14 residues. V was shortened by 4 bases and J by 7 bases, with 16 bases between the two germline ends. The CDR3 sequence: CASSSLFRGGEAFI. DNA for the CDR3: TGTGCCAGCAGCTCCCTGTTCAGAGGCGGTGAAGCTTTCATT.

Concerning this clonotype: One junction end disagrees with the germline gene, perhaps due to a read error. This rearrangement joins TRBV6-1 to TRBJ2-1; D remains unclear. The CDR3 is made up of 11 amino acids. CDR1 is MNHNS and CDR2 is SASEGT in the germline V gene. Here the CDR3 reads CVLQYYIEQFF. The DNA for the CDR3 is TGTGTTCTCCAGTACTACATTGAGCAGTTCTTC.

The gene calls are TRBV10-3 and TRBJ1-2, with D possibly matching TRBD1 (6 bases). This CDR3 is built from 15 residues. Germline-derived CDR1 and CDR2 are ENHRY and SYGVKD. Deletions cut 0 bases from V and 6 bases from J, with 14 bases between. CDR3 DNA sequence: TGTGCCATCAGTGAGTCAGGACAGTGTCTCAATGGCTACACCTTC. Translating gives CAISESGQCLNGYTF.

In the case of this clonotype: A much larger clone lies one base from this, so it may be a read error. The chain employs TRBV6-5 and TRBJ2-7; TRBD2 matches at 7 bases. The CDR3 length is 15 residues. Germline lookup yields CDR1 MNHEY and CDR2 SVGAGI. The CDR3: CASSQKGRGFDDQYF. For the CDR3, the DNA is TGTGCCAGCAGCCAAAAAGGGAGGGGTTTCGACGATCAGTACTTC.

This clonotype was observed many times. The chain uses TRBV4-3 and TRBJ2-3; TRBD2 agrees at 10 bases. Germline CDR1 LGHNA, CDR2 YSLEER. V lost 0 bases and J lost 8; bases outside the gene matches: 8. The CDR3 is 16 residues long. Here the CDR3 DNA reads TGCGCCAGCAGCCAAGACCTCCCGACTAGCGGGTCTACGCAGTATTTT. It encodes CASSQDLPTSGSTQYF.

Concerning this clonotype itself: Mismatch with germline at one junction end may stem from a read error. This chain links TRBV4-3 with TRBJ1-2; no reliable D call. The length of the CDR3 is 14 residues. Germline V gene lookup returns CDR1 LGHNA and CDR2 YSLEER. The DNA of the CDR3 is TGCGCCAGGAGCCAAGATTTACAAGGGATTGGCTGCACCTTC. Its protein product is CARSQDLQGIGCTF.

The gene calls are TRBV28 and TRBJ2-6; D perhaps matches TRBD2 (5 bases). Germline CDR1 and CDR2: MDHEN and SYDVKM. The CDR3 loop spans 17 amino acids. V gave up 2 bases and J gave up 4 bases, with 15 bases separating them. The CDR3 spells CASSLRRQDSGANVLTF. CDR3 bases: TGTGCCAGCAGTTTAAGGAGGCAGGATTCCGGGGCCAACGTCCTGACTTTC.

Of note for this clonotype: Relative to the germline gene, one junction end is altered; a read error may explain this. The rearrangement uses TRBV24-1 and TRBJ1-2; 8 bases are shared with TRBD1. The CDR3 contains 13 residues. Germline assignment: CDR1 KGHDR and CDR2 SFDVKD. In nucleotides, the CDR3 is TGTGTCACCCGAGATTCGACAGGGGTTGGCTACACCTTC. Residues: CVTRDSTGVGYTF.

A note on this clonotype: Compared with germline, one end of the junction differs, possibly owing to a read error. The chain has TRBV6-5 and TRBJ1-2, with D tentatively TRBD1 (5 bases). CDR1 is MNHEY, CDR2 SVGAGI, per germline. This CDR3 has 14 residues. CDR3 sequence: CVSSSPRDQGGYTF. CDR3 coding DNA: TGTGTCAGCAGCTCCCCGCGGGACCAAGGGGGCTACACCTTC.

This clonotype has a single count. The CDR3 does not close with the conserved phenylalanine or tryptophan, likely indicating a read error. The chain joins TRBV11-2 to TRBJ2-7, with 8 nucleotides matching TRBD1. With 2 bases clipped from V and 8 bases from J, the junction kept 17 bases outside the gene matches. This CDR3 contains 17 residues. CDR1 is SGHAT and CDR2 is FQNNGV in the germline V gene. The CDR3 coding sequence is TGTGCCAGCAGCTTAAGGTTGTGGGGCCAGGGGGCCAGCAAGCAGTACTCC. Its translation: CASSLRLWGQGASKQYS.

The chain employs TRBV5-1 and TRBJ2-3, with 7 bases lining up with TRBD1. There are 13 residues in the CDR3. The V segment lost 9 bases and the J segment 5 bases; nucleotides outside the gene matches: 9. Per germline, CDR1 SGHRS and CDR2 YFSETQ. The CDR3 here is CATSTGIGDTQYF. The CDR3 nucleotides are TGCGCCACCTCGACAGGGATAGGAGATACGCAGTATTTT. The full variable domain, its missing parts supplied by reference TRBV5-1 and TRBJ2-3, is KAGVTQTPRYLIKTRGQQVTLSCSPISGHRSVSWYQQTPGQGLQFLFEYFSETQRNKGNFPGRFSGRQFSNSRSEMNVSTLELGDSALYLCATSTGIGDTQYFGPGTRLTVL.

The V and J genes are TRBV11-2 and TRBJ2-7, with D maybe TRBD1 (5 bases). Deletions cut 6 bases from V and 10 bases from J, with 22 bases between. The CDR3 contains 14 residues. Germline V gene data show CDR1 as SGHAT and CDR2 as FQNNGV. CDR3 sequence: CASSLRSRVYVQYF. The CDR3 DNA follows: TGTGCCAGCAGTCTTAGGTCCAGGGTCTACGTACAGTACTTC.

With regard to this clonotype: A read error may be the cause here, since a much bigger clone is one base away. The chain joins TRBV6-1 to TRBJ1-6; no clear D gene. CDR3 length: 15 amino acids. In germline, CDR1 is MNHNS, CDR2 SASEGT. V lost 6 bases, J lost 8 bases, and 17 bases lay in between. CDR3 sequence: CASSLPGMDDSPLHF. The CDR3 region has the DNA TGTGCCAGCAGCCTGCCCGGGATGGATGATTCACCCCTCCACTTT.

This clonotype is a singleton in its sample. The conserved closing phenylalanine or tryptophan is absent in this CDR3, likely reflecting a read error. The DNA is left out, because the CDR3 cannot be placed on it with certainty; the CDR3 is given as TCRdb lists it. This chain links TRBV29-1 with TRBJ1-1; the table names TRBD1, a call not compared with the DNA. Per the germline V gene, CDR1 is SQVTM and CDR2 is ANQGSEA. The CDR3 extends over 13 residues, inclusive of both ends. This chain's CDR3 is CSIVRAGVTEACC.

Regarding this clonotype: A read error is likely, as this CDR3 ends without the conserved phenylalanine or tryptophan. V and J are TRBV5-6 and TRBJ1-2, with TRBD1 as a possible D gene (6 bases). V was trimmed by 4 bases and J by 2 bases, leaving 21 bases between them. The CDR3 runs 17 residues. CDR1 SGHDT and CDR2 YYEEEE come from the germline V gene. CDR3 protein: CASSAGETRLSNYGYTL. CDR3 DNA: TGTGCCAGCAGCGCAGGGGAAACGCGCCTGTCCAACTATGGCTACACCTTA.

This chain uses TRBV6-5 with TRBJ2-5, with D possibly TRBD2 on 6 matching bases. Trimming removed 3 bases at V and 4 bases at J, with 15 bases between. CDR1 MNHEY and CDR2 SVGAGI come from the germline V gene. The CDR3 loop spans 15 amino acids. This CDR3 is CASSYNGRPGETQYF. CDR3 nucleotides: TGTGCCAGCAGTTATAATGGGAGGCCGGGAGAGACCCAGTACTTC.

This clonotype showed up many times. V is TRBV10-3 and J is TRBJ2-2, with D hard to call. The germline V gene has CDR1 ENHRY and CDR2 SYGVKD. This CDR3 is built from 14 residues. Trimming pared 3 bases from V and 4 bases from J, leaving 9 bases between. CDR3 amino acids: CAISDKDSTGELFF. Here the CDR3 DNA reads TGTGCCATCAGTGATAAGGATTCCACCGGGGAGCTGTTTTTT.

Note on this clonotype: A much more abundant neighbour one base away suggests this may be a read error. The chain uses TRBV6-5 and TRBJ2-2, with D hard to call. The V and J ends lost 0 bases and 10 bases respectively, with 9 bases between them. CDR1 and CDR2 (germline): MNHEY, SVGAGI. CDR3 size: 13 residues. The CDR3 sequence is CASSYSGEKELFF. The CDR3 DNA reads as TGTGCCAGCAGTTACTCAGGCGAGAAGGAGCTGTTTTTT.

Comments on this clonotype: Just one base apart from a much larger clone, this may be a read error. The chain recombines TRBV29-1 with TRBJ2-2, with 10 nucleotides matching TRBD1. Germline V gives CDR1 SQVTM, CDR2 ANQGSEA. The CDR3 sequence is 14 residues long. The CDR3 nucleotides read TGCAGCGTTGAAGGGGACAGGGGCACCAGGGAGCTGTTTTTT. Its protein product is CSVEGDRGTRELFF.

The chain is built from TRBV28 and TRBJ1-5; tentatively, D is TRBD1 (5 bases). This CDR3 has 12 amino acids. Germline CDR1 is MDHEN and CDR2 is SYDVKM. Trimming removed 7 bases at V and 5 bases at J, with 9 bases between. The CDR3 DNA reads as TGTGCCAGCAAGAGGGGTTATCAGCCCCAGCATTTT. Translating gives CASKRGYQPQHF.

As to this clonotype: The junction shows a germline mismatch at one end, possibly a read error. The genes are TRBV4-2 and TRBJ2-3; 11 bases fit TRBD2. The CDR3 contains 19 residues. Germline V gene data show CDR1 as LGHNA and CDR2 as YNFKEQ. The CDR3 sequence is CASSQTGTSGRGQSDMQYF. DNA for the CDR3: TGTGCCAGCAGCCAGACCGGGACTAGCGGTAGAGGGCAATCAGATATGCAGTATTTT.

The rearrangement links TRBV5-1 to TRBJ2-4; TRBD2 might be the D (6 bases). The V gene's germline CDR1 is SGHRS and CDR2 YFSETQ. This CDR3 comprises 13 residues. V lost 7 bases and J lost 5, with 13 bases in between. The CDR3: CASGQGGQNIQYF. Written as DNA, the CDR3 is TGCGCCAGCGGCCAGGGAGGCCAAAACATTCAGTACTTC.

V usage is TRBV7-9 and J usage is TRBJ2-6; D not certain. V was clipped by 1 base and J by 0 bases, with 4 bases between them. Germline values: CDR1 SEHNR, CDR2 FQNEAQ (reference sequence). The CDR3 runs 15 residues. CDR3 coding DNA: TGTGCCAGCAGCTTAGGAAACTCTGGGGCCAACGTCCTGACTTTC. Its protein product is CASSLGNSGANVLTF. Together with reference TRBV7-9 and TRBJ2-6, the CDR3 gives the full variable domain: DTGVSQNPRHKITKRGQNVTFRCDPISEHNRLYWYRQTLGQGPEFLTYFQNEAQLEKSRLLSDRFSAERPKGSFSTLEIQRTEQGDSAMYLCASSLGNSGANVLTFGAGSRLTVL.

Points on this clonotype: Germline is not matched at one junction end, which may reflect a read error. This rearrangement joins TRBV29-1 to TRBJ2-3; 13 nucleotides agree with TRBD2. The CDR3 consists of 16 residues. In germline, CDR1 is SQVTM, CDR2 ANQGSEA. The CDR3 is CTVEGLAGWFTDTQYF. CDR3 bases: TGCACCGTTGAGGGACTAGCGGGATGGTTCACAGATACGCAGTATTTT.

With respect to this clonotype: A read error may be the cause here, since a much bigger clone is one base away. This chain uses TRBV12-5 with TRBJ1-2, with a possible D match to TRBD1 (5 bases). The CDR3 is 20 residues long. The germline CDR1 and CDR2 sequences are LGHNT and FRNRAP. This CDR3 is CASGFATIPPGEGANYVYTF. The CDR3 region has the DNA TGTGCTAGTGGTTTCGCTACCATCCCTCCGGGGGAAGGAGCTAACTATGTCTACACCTTC. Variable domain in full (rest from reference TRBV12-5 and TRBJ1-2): DARVTQTPRHKVTEMGQEVTMRCQPILGHNTVFWYRQTMMQGLELLAYFRNRAPLDDSGMPKDRFSAEMPDATLATLKIQPSEPRDSAVYFCASGFATIPPGEGANYVYTFGSGTRLTVV.

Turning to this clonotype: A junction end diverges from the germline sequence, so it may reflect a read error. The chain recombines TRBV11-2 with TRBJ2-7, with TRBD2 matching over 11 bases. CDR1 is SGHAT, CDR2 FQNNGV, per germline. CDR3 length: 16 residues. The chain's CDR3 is CASSAGTSGSSYERYF. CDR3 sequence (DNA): TGTGCCAGCAGCGCCGGGACTAGCGGTAGCTCTTACGAGCGGTACTTC. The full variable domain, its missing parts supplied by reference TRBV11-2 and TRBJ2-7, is EAGVAQSPRYKIIEKRQSVAFWCNPISGHATLYWYQQILGQGPKLLIQFQNNGVVDDSQLPKDRFSAERLKGVDSTLKIQPAKLEDSAVYLCASSAGTSGSSYERYFGPGTRLTVT.